This T cell receptor (beta chain) was identified in a study of shared clonotypes between healthy human individuals. Memory CD4+ cells were the fraction left after CD45RA+ naive selection. Replicate PCRs run on sorted subsets employed about 220 ng DNA, 25,000 to 35,000 T cell genomes. Profiling relied on immunoSEQ multiplex PCR, and the TCRdb table lists in-frame clones only, not all of them. The sample shows 550,000 to 800,000 clones, about 74% of them seen only once. Germline values: CDR1 MGHDK, CDR2 SYGVNS. The V end was cut by 6 bases, the J end by 7 bases, with 16 bases between. This CDR3 region has 14 residues. As for this clone: Antigen unknown.

Study-wide results and limits: Naive CD4 clonotype sharing across several donors was 4% to 5%. Rarefaction showed that sequencing of sorted subsets was incomplete (despite large depth).

Sequenced sample: memory CD4+ T cells sorted from blood. The sample's subset: CD45RA-negative fraction. The sequence was obtained from a woman aged 30 to 39 in good health. The chain is built from TRBV25-1 and TRBJ2-1, with a tentative D call TRBD2 (6 bases). The CDR3 DNA follows: TGTGCCAGCAGGGGGCCCTGGGGGGAGAATGAGCAGTTCTTC. Protein sequence: CASRGPWGENEQFF. Supplemented by reference TRBV25-1 and TRBJ2-1, the full variable domain reads EADIYQTPRYLVIGTGKKITLECSQTMGHDKMYWYQQDPGMELHLIHYSYGVNSTEKGDLSSESTVSRIRTEHFPLTLESARPSHTSQYLCASRGPWGENEQFFGPGTRLTVL.